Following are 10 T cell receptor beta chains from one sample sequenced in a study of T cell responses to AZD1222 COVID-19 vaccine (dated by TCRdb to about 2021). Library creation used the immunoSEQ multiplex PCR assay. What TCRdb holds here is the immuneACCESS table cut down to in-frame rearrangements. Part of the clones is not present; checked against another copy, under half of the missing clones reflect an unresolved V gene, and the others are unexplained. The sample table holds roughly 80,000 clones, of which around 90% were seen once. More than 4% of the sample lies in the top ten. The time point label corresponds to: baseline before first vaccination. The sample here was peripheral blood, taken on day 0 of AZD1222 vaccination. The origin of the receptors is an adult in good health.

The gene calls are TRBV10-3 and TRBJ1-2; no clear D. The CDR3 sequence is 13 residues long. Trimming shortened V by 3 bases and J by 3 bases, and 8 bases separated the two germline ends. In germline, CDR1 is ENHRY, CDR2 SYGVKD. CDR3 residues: CAISDSQDYGYTF. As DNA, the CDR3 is TGTGCCATCAGTGATAGTCAGGACTATGGCTACACCTTC.

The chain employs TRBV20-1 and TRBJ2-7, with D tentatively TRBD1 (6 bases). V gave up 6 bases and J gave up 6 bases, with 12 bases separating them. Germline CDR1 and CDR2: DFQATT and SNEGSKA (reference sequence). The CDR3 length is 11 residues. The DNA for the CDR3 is TGCAGTGCCGGAGGACAGACCGAGCAGTACTTC. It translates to CSAGGQTEQYF.

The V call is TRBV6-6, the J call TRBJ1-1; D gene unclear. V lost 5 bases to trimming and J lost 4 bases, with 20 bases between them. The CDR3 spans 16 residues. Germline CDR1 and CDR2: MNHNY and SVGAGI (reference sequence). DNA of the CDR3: TGTGCCAGCAGTCCGCTACAAGGATCCCTCGGCACTGAAGCTTTCTTT. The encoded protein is CASSPLQGSLGTEAFF.

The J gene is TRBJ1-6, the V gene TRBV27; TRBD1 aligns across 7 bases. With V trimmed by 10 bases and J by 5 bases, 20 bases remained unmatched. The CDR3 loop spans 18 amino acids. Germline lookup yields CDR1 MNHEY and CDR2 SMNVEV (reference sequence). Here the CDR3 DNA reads TGTGCCACCTCAACCCGCCGGCCCTCCGGGACAGATAATTCACCCCTCCACTTT. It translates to CATSTRRPSGTDNSPLHF.

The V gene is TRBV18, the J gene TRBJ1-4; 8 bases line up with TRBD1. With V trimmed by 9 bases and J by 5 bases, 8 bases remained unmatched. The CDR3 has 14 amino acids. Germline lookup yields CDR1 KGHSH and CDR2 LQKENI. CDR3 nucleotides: TGTGCCAGTTCCCGGGACAGGCAAAATGAAAAACTGTTTTTT. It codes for CASSRDRQNEKLFF.

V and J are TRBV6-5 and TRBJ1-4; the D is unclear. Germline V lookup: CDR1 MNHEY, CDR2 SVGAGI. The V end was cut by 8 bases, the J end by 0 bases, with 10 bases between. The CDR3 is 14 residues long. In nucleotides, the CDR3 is TGTGCCAGCTCAGGCGGGGCAACTAATGAAAAACTGTTTTTT. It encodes CASSGGATNEKLFF.

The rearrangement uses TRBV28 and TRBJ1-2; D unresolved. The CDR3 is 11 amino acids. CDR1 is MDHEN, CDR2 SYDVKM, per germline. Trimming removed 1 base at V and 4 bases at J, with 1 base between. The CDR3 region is CASSLSYGYTF. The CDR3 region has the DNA TGTGCCAGCAGTTTATCCTATGGCTACACCTTC.

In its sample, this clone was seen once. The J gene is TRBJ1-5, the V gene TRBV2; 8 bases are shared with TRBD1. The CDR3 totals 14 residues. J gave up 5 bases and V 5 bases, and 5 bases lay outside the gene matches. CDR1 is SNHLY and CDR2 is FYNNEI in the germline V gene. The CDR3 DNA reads TGTGCCAGCAGTCAACAGGGGGGGGATCAGCCCCAGCATTTT. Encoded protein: CASSQQGGDQPQHF. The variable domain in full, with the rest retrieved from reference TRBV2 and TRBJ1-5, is EPEVTQTPSHQVTQMGQEVILRCVPISNHLYFYWYRQILGQKVEFLVSFYNNEISEKSEIFDDQFSVERPDGSNFTLKIRSTKLEDSAMYFCASSQQGGDQPQHFGDGTRLSIL.

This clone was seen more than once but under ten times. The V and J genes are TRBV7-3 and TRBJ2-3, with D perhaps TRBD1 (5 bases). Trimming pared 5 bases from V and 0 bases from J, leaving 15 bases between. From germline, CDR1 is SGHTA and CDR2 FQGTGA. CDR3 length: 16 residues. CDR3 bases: TGTGCCAGCAGCCCTGCAGGGCCCTCTAGCACAGATACGCAGTATTTT. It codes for CASSPAGPSSTDTQYF. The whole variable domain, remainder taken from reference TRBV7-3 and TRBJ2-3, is GAGVSQTPSNKVTEKGKYVELRCDPISGHTALYWYRQSLGQGPEFLIYFQGTGAADDSGLPNDRFFAVRPEGSVSTLKIQRTERGDSAVYLCASSPAGPSSTDTQYFGPGTRLTVL.

DNA for the CDR3: TGTGCCAGCAGCTCAGGACAGCGCTATGGCTACACCTTC. Amino acid sequence: CASSSGQRYGYTF. The rearrangement links TRBV11-2 to TRBJ1-2; D possibly corresponds to TRBD1 (6 bases). Trimming cost V 4 bases and J 4 bases, with 10 bases left between them. This CDR3 contains 13 residues. Germline V gene sequence: CDR1 SGHAT, CDR2 FQNNGV.